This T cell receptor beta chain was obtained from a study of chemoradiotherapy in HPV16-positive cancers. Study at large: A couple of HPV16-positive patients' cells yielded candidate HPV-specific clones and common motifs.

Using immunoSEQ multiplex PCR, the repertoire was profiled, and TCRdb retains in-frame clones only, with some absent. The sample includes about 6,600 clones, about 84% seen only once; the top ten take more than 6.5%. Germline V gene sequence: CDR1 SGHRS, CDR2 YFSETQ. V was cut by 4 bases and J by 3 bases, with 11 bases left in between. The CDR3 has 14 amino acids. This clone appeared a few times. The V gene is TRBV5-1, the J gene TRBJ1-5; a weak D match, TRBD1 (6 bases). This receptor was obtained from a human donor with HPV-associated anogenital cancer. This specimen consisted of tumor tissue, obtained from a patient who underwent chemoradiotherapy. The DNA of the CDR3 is TGCGCCAGCAGCCCCGGACAGACCAATCAGCCCCAGCATTTT. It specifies CASSPGQTNQPQHF.